Each of the 19 T cell receptor beta chains below was sequenced from the same sample in a study of shared clonotypes between healthy human individuals. Data came from immunoSEQ multiplex PCR; TCRdb stores just in-frame clones and leaves some out. In the table there are over 2 million clones, about 94% of which are singletons. The naive CD8 subset, CD45RO-negative cells positively selected for CCR7, excluded terminally differentiated effector memory CD45RA+ cells. Sample: naive CD8+ T cells sorted from blood. The receptor source for this set is a man aged 18 to 29 in good health.

This clone was seen a handful of times. This chain uses TRBV6-1 with TRBJ1-2; maybe TRBD1 (6 bases). V was shortened by 7 bases and J by 4 bases, with 13 bases between the two germline ends. Germline loops: CDR1 MNHNS, CDR2 SASEGT. This CDR3 region has 13 residues. CDR3 sequence: CASNGGVSYGYTF. In nucleotides, the CDR3 is TGTGCCAGCAATGGGGGCGTATCCTATGGCTACACCTTC.

The chain carries TRBV14 and TRBJ2-7, with 8 bases identical to TRBD2. Unmatched junction bases numbered 12, after V lost 0 bases and J lost 8 bases. The CDR3 covers 16 residues. Looked up from germline, CDR1 is SGHDN and CDR2 is FVKESK. The CDR3 here is CASSQDFREGQDKQYF. DNA of the CDR3: TGTGCCAGCAGCCAAGATTTCCGGGAGGGCCAAGACAAGCAGTACTTC.

V is TRBV10-3 and J is TRBJ2-1, with D maybe TRBD2 (6 bases). Germline V gene lookup returns CDR1 ENHRY and CDR2 SYGVKD. V was shortened by 3 bases and J by 10 bases, with 19 bases between the two germline ends. The CDR3 sequence is 15 residues long. The CDR3 loop is CAISDGRGLGGEQFF. In nucleotides, the CDR3 is TGTGCCATCAGTGACGGGCGGGGCCTCGGCGGGGAGCAGTTCTTC.

The chain combines TRBV9 with TRBJ2-7; 12 bases are a match to TRBD2. The germline CDR1 and CDR2 sequences are SGDLS and YYNGEE. CDR3 length: 16 amino acids. J gave up 4 bases and V 4 bases, and 9 bases lay outside the gene matches. Here the CDR3 reads CASSPGLAGLGYEQYF. The DNA of the CDR3 is TGTGCCAGCAGCCCCGGACTAGCGGGATTGGGGTACGAGCAGTACTTC.

Comment on this clone: Within the sample, other DNA sequences also encode this same CDR3. V and J are TRBV27 and TRBJ2-7; D might be TRBD2 (6 bases). This CDR3 has 14 amino acids. The V end lost 3 bases, the J end lost 0 bases, and 9 bases lay between the germline ends. CDR1 and CDR2 from the germline V gene are MNHEY and SMNVEV (reference sequence). For the CDR3, the DNA is TGTGCCAGCAGTTTCGGGGGTACCTCCTACGAGCAGTACTTC. Translation: CASSFGGTSYEQYF.

Here the CDR3 reads CASSWGAGSNQPQHF. The CDR3 coding sequence is TGTGCCAGTAGTTGGGGGGCTGGTAGCAATCAGCCCCAGCATTTT. The chain uses TRBV19 and TRBJ1-5; possible D gene TRBD1, 6 bases. Trimming cost V 5 bases and J 0 bases, with 11 bases left between them. The CDR3 has 15 amino acids. Germline V gives CDR1 LNHDA, CDR2 SQIVND (reference sequence).

This chain links TRBV29-1 with TRBJ2-2, with 7 bases identical to TRBD1. CDR3 length: 16 amino acids. The trim removed 7 bases at V and 7 bases at J, leaving 18 bases unmatched. Germline lookup yields CDR1 SQVTM and CDR2 ANQGSEA. CDR3 region: CSAVGSRQGGGGELFF. The CDR3 DNA reads TGCAGCGCCGTGGGTTCCCGACAGGGCGGTGGCGGGGAGCTGTTTTTT.

This clone appeared once. The chain couples TRBV7-9 to TRBJ2-1; D possibly corresponds to TRBD1 (6 bases). V was pared by 5 bases and J by 7 bases, with 18 bases between. The V gene's germline CDR1 is SEHNR and CDR2 FQNEAQ (reference sequence). This CDR3 is built from 15 residues. The CDR3 region has the DNA TGTGCCAGCAGCCCAGGACAGAGTACCTGGAATGAGCAGTTCTTC. Protein: CASSPGQSTWNEQFF. Looking up the rest from reference TRBV7-9 and TRBJ2-1 gives the full variable domain: DTGVSQNPRHKITKRGQNVTFRCDPISEHNRLYWYRQTLGQGPEFLTYFQNEAQLEKSRLLSDRFSAERPKGSFSTLEIQRTEQGDSAMYLCASSPGQSTWNEQFFGPGTRLTVL.

This chain connects TRBV10-3 to TRBJ1-2, with a weak D call TRBD1 (5 bases). CDR1 ENHRY and CDR2 SYGVKD come from the germline V gene. This CDR3 has 12 residues. Trimming left V 7 bases short and J 1 base short, with 7 bases between. CDR3 sequence (DNA): TGTGCCATCACGGGGGGTAACTATGGCTACACCTTC. This encodes CAITGGNYGYTF.

The V call is TRBV6-1, the J call TRBJ2-7, with 10 bases aligning to TRBD2. This CDR3 spans 16 amino acids. The V and J ends lost 1 base and 2 bases, in that order; junction bases with no gene match: 5. CDR1 is MNHNS, CDR2 SASEGT, per germline. CDR3 in amino acids: CASSEGLAGVPYEQYF. The CDR3 DNA reads as TGTGCCAGCAGTGAAGGGCTAGCGGGAGTTCCCTACGAGCAGTACTTC.

The rearrangement links TRBV5-1 to TRBJ2-1; D not certain. CDR1 and CDR2 from the germline V gene are SGHRS and YFSETQ. This CDR3 has 15 residues. Trimming took off 0 bases at V and 1 base at J, with 8 bases between the two ends. The CDR3 reads CASSLETSSYNEQFF. Written as DNA, the CDR3 is TGCGCCAGCAGCTTGGAAACTTCATCCTACAATGAGCAGTTCTTC.

The V gene is TRBV7-9, the J gene TRBJ2-7; TRBD1 agrees at 9 bases. Germline V gene data show CDR1 as SEHNR and CDR2 as FQNEAQ (reference sequence). The length of the CDR3 is 18 residues. The junction had 13 bases not matched to a gene; V was cut back by 3 bases and J by 1 base. In nucleotides, the CDR3 is TGTGCCAGCAGCTTGGCCATTCTAAGCGGGACAGGGTCCTACGAGCAGTACTTC. Translation gives CASSLAILSGTGSYEQYF.

This sequence joins TRBV6-6 and TRBJ2-5, with 7 bases lining up with TRBD2. CDR1 and CDR2 from the germline V gene are MNHNY and SVGAGI (reference sequence). The CDR3 extends over 14 amino acids. V lost 2 bases to trimming and J lost 5 bases; unmatched junction nucleotides: 5. For the CDR3, the DNA is TGTGCCAGCAGTTACGGGGGGGAGGGGGAGACCCAGTACTTC. It specifies CASSYGGEGETQYF.

The gene calls are TRBV30 and TRBJ2-3; 10 bases fit TRBD2. J gave up 0 bases and V 1 base, and 1 base lay outside the gene matches. The CDR3 covers 15 residues. CDR1 is GTSNPN, CDR2 SVGIG, per germline (reference sequence). CDR3 protein: CAWSAAGGSTDTQYF. The CDR3 DNA reads as TGTGCCTGGAGTGCAGCGGGGGGGAGCACAGATACGCAGTATTTT.

The chain employs TRBV5-1 and TRBJ1-1; 7 bases fit TRBD1. The CDR3 runs to 14 residues. Looked up from germline, CDR1 is SGHRS and CDR2 is YFSETQ. The J segment lost 1 base and the V segment lost 3 bases, leaving 3 bases of the junction unmatched. CDR3 bases: TGCGCCAGCAGCTCGAGGGGGCAGAACACTGAAGCTTTCTTT. Amino acid sequence: CASSSRGQNTEAFF.

J is TRBJ1-2 and V is TRBV5-5; 7 nucleotides line up with TRBD1. J was trimmed by 2 bases and V by 4 bases; bases with no gene match: 5. From germline, CDR1 is SGHKS and CDR2 YYEKEE (reference sequence). The CDR3 is 14 residues long. The CDR3 DNA reads as TGTGCCAGCAGCGTCCCGACAGGGAACTATGGCTACACCTTC. It specifies CASSVPTGNYGYTF.

This clone was recorded only once. The rearrangement links TRBV9 to TRBJ2-7; D not resolved. This CDR3 has 14 amino acids. The germline gives CDR1 SGDLS, CDR2 YYNGEE. The V end was cut by 1 base, the J end by 0 bases, with 8 bases between. CDR3 sequence: CASSVFDNSYEQYF. CDR3 in DNA: TGTGCCAGCAGCGTATTTGATAACTCCTACGAGCAGTACTTC.

The chain carries TRBV29-1 and TRBJ2-2; 8 nucleotides align to TRBD2. V shed 4 bases and J 6 bases; nucleotides not matched to a gene: 4. This CDR3 spans 13 amino acids. The V gene's germline CDR1 is SQVTM and CDR2 ANQGSEA. This CDR3 is CSVVAGFAGELFF. Here the CDR3 DNA reads TGCAGCGTTGTAGCGGGGTTCGCCGGGGAGCTGTTTTTT.

This clone was detected only once. This chain links TRBV6-6 with TRBJ2-5, with 7 positions matching TRBD1. Germline V CDR1 and CDR2: MNHNY, SVGAGI (reference sequence). CDR3 length: 16 amino acids. V lost 2 bases and J lost 1; bases outside the gene matches: 7. The CDR3 here is CASSYLWDRVQETQYF. Written as DNA, the CDR3 is TGTGCCAGCAGTTACCTATGGGACAGAGTCCAAGAGACCCAGTACTTC.